Reported below is one T cell receptor beta chain. The record originates from a study of blood T cell repertoires in COVID-19. Study at large: COVID-19 samples from acute and convalescent phases originated in the United States, Italy and Spain. T cells, B-cell-depleted T cells, or PBMCs supplied cDNA or gDNA.

There are 15 residues in the CDR3. Trimming removed 10 bases from V and 4 bases from J; junction bases left unmatched: 9. Germline loops: CDR1 ENHRY, CDR2 SYGVKD. In the source study's methods: Amplification of reference gene primers provided the estimated nucleated cell counts. TCRdb keeps only in-frame clones here, not all; method: immunoSEQ multiplex PCR. The V and J calls and clone size come from that table; D and trimming were worked out from the DNA. The sample contains some 180,000 clones, less than 85% of which appear only once. The genes are TRBV10-3 and TRBJ2-1; TRBD2 aligns across 11 bases. This clonotype was obtained from a human donor in a cohort sampled during active COVID-19. The sample comprised peripheral blood. This CDR3 reads CATQATSGGYNEQFF. The CDR3 bases are TGTGCCACCCAGGCCACTAGCGGGGGATACAATGAGCAGTTCTTC.